The rows below give T cell receptor beta chains drawn from one sample of a study of a mutant IDH1 vaccine in newly diagnosed glioma. These TCRs are of unknown antigen specificity. The data were produced by immunoSEQ multiplex PCR, yet TCRdb's version contains in-frame clones alone and is incomplete. The sample records 60,000 to 85,000 clones, approximately 85% being singletons. The source material was PBMCs, sampled from a glioma patient whose treatment included an IDH1 peptide vaccine. All receptors come from a woman aged 50 to 65 with glioma. The CDR3 runs from the conserved cysteine through the conserved F or W. The order of the fields is J gene, V gene, D gene, clone size, CDR3 DNA, CDR3 protein. D genes are given only for firm matches. Rows give clone size only sometimes, using once, few, many, or a class for an expanded clone.

J: TRBJ2-5
V: TRBV9
D: TRBD1
size: NA
DNA: TGTGCCAGCAGCGTAGGTACAGGGGGCTTTGAGACCCAGTACTTC
CDR3: CASSVGTGGFETQYF

J: TRBJ1-3
V: TRBV11-2
D: NA
size: few
DNA: TGTGCCAGCAGCTTCAGGGGTGGAAACACCATATATTTT
CDR3: CASSFRGGNTIYF

J: TRBJ2-7
V: TRBV28
D: TRBD2
size: NA
DNA: TGTGCCAGCAGTTTACCCGGACTAGCGGGAGGGCGGCAGTACTTC
CDR3: CASSLPGLAGGRQYF

J: TRBJ1-5
V: TRBV2
D: NA
size: NA
DNA: TGTGCCAGCGGGGGGAATAGCAATCAGCCCCAGCATTTT
CDR3: CASGGNSNQPQHF

J: TRBJ2-2
V: TRBV27
D: TRBD2
size: NA
DNA: TGTGCCAGCAGTTTAAGGGCGCGGGGGACTCTCTACACCGGGGAGCTGTTTTTT
CDR3: CASSLRARGTLYTGELFF

J: TRBJ1-2
V: TRBV5-1
D: NA
size: NA
DNA: TGCGCCAGCAGCCTAGGCGACAGGAACTATGGCTACACCTTC
CDR3: CASSLGDRNYGYTF

J: TRBJ2-2
V: TRBV6-6
D: NA
size: NA
DNA: TGTGCCAGCACCCGCGGGCAGGGGGGTCCGTCTGGGGAGCTGTTTTTT
CDR3: CASTRGQGGPSGELFF

J: TRBJ2-4
V: TRBV4-1
D: TRBD2
size: NA
DNA: TGCGCCAGCAGCCATCCTACTAGCGGTCTAGCCAAAAACATTCAGTACTTC
CDR3: CASSHPTSGLAKNIQYF

J: TRBJ1-5
V: TRBV2
D: NA
size: NA
DNA: TGTGCCAGCAGTGTTCAGCGGAATCAGCCCCAGCATTTT
CDR3: CASSVQRNQPQHF

J: TRBJ2-1
V: TRBV19
D: TRBD2
size: NA
DNA: TGTGCCAGTAGTCCTACTAGCGGAGGCTCCTACAATGAGCAGTTCTTC
CDR3: CASSPTSGGSYNEQFF

J: TRBJ1-6
V: TRBV9
D: NA
size: NA
DNA: TGTGCCAGCAGCGTAGGACAGCCGAGCTCCTATAATTCACCCCTCCACTTT
CDR3: CASSVGQPSSYNSPLHF

J: TRBJ1-1
V: TRBV18
D: NA
size: NA
DNA: TGTGCCAGCTCAGAGGGGCACTCGAACACTGAAGCTTTCTTT
CDR3: CASSEGHSNTEAFF

J: TRBJ2-1
V: TRBV14
D: NA
size: NA
DNA: TGTGCCAGCAGCCCTTGGAACTACAATGAGCAGTTCTTC
CDR3: CASSPWNYNEQFF

J: TRBJ2-7
V: TRBV19
D: NA
size: few
DNA: TGTGCCAGTGGGGACGTACCAACCTACGAGCAGTACTTC
CDR3: CASGDVPTYEQYF

J: TRBJ2-3
V: TRBV27
D: NA
size: NA
DNA: TGTGCCAGCAGTTTAGGGCAGGCCCCAGATACGCAGTATTTT
CDR3: CASSLGQAPDTQYF

J: TRBJ2-1
V: TRBV5-1
D: NA
size: NA
DNA: TGCGCCAGCTACGAAAGCTCCTACAATGAGCAGTTCTTC
CDR3: CASYESSYNEQFF

J: TRBJ1-1
V: TRBV7-9
D: NA
size: NA
DNA: TGTGCCAGCAGCTTAGTCGGCAGGGGGAACACTGAAGCTTTCTTT
CDR3: CASSLVGRGNTEAFF

J: TRBJ2-2
V: TRBV6-1
D: TRBD2
size: NA
DNA: TGTGCCAGCGGGGGAGGGGAGGACACCGGGGAGCTGTTTTTT
CDR3: CASGGGEDTGELFF

J: TRBJ2-1
V: TRBV27
D: TRBD2
size: NA
DNA: TGTGCCAGCAGTAAGGGACTAGCGGGAGGCGGCTCCTACAATGAGCAGTTCTTC
CDR3: CASSKGLAGGGSYNEQFF

J: TRBJ1-1
V: TRBV7-2
D: NA
size: NA
DNA: TGTGCCAGCAGCTTGGGGCGCCGGTTGAACACTGAAGCTTTCTTT
CDR3: CASSLGRRLNTEAFF

J: TRBJ2-3
V: TRBV5-4
D: NA
size: NA
DNA: TGTGCCAGCAGCTTGAGGCGGGAAAGGACAGATACGCAGTATTTT
CDR3: CASSLRRERTDTQYF

J: TRBJ2-2
V: TRBV2
D: NA
size: NA
DNA: TGTGCCAGCAGTCAAACAGGGCTGGGGGAGCTGTTTTTT
CDR3: CASSQTGLGELFF

J: TRBJ1-5
V: TRBV7-2
D: NA
size: few
DNA: TGTGCCAGCAGCTCGGGACCCAACTTTTCAGGCAATCAGCCCCAGCATTTT
CDR3: CASSSGPNFSGNQPQHF

J: TRBJ2-7
V: TRBV5-1
D: TRBD2
size: NA
DNA: TGCGCCAGCAGCTTGGATGGGCTCAGACTAGCGGGGATCGACGAGCAGTACTTC
CDR3: CASSLDGLRLAGIDEQYF

J: TRBJ2-3
V: TRBV15
D: NA
size: NA
DNA: TGTGCCACCAGCAGAGATAAAAGGGGAACAGATACGCAGTATTTT
CDR3: CATSRDKRGTDTQYF

J: TRBJ2-7
V: TRBV14
D: TRBD2
size: once
DNA: TGTGCCAGCAGCCAGGGTCGGGGGGGTCTCTACGAGCAGTACTTC
CDR3: CASSQGRGGLYEQYF

J: TRBJ2-1
V: TRBV5-1
D: TRBD2
size: NA
DNA: TGCGCCAGCAGCCAGACTAGCGGGGCTTACAATGAGCAGTTCTTC
CDR3: CASSQTSGAYNEQFF

J: TRBJ1-2
V: TRBV25-1
D: NA
size: NA
DNA: TGTGCCAGCAGTGAATACAACTATGGCTACACCTTC
CDR3: CASSEYNYGYTF

J: TRBJ2-7
V: TRBV18
D: NA
size: few
DNA: TGTGCCAGCTCACCAGCCCCCTCGGGCACGTCGTACGAGCAGTACTTC
CDR3: CASSPAPSGTSYEQYF

J: TRBJ2-7
V: TRBV7-8
D: NA
size: NA
DNA: TGTGCCAGCAGCCCTCCCCGGTTGCCTTACGAGCAGTACTTC
CDR3: CASSPPRLPYEQYF

J: TRBJ2-2
V: TRBV7-9
D: NA
size: NA
DNA: TGTGCCAGCAGCTTAGATTCCCCCACCGGGGAGCTGTTTTTT
CDR3: CASSLDSPTGELFF

J: TRBJ1-1
V: TRBV15
D: TRBD1
size: NA
DNA: TGTGCCACCAGCAGAGACAGGGGGAAGGGAACTGAAGCTTTCTTT
CDR3: CATSRDRGKGTEAFF